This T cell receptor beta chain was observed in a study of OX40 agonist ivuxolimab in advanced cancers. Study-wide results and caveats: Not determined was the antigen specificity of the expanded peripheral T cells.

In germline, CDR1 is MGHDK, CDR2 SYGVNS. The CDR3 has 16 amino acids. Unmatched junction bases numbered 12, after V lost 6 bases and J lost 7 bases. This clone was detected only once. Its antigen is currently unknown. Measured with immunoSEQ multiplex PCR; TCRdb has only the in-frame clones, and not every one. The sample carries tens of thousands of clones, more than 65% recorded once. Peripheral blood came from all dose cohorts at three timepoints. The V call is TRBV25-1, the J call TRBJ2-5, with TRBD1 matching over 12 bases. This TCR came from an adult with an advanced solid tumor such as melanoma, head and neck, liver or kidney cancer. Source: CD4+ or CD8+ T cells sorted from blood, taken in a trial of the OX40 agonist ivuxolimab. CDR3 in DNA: TGTGCCAGCAGCGTTCGGGACAGGGGGCCTCACGGGACCCAGTACTTC. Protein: CASSVRDRGPHGTQYF.